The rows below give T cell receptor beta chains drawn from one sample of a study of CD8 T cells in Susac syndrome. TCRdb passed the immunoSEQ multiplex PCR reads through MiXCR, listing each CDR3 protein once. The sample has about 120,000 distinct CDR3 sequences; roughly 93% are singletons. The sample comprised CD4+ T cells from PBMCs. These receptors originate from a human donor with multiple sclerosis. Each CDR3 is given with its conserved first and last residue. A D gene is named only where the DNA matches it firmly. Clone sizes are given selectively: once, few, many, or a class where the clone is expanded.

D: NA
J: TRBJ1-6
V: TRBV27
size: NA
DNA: TGTGCCAGCAGTTTATCTCGCAGGGGCTCCTATAATTCACCCCTCCACTTT
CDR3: CASSLSRRGSYNSPLHF

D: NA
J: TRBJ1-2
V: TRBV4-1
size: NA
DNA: TGCGCCAGCAGCCAAGCCTTTCAGGGGAGCAACTATGGCTACACCTTC
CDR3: CASSQAFQGSNYGYTF

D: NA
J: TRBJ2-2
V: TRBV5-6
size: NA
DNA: TGTGCCACCCTCTCTAGGCTTGCGAACACCGGGGAGCTGTTTTTT
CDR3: CATLSRLANTGELFF

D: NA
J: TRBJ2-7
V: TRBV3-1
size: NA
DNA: TGTGCCAGCAGCCAATCCCCACTTATCTCGATCGAGGCCTACGAGCAGTACTTC
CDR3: CASSQSPLISIEAYEQYF

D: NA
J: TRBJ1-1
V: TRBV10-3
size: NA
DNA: TGTGCCATCAGTGTCGAAACCCCAAGACTGGGCACTGAAGCTTTCTTT
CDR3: CAISVETPRLGTEAFF

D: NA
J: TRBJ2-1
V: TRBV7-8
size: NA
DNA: TGTGCCAGCAGCCGCTCGGGGACCCCGGAGTACAATGAGCAGTTCTTC
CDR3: CASSRSGTPEYNEQFF

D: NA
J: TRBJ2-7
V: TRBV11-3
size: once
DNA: TGTGCCAGCAGCGGCGCTCGGGGCGAGCAGTACTTC
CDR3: CASSGARGEQYF

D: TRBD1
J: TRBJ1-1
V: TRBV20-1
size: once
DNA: TGCAGTGCCGGTCAGGGGGACAAGAACACTGAAGCTTTCTTT
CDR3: CSAGQGDKNTEAFF

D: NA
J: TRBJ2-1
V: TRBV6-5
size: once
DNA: TGTGCCAGCAGTTACTCGTTACAGACACATGAGCAGTTCTTC
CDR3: CASSYSLQTHEQFF

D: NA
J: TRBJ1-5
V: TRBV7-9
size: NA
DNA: TGTGCCAGCAGCTCAACGAGGGGGGGCTCTCAGCCCCAGCATTTT
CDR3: CASSSTRGGSQPQHF

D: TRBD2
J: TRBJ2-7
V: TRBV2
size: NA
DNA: TGTGCCAGCAGTGAGGGTAGCGGGGACTACGAGCAGTACTTC
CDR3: CASSEGSGDYEQYF

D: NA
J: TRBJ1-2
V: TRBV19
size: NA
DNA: TGTGCCAGTAGTTCAACCGGGCCTAACTATGGCTACACCTTC
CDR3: CASSSTGPNYGYTF

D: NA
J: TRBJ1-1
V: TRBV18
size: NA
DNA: TGTGCCAGCTCACCAGAAGCGAACACTGAAGCTTTCTTT
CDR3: CASSPEANTEAFF

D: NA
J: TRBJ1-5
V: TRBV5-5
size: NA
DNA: TGTGCCAGCAGCTTACAGGCCGATCAGCCCCAGCATTTT
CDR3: CASSLQADQPQHF

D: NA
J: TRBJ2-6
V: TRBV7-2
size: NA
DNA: TGTGCCAGCCACCTGAGCAGGGGCACGGGGGCCAACGTCCTGACTTTC
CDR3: CASHLSRGTGANVLTF

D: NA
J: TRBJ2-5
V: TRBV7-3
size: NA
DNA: TGTGCCAGCAGAGCTGGACCCCAAGAGACCCAGTACTTC
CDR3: CASRAGPQETQYF

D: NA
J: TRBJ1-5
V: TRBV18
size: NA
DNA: TGTGCCAGCTCACCAACCAAACCTAGCAATCAGCCCCAGCATTTT
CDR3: CASSPTKPSNQPQHF

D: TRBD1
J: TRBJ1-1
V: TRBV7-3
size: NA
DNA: TGTGCCAGCAGCTACGCGGGACAGGGCACTGAAGCTTTCTTT
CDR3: CASSYAGQGTEAFF

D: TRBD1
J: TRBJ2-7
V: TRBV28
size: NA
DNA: TGTGCCAGCACCCCTTACCGGGACAGGGGTAACGAGCAGTACTTC
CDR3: CASTPYRDRGNEQYF

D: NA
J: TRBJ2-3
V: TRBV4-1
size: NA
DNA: TGCGCCAGCAGCCAAGAGTCGGACGGAGTTACGCAGTATTTT
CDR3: CASSQESDGVTQYF

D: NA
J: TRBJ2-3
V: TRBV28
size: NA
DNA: TGTGCCAGCAGTTCCAGTATAAGCACAGATACGCAGTATTTT
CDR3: CASSSSISTDTQYF

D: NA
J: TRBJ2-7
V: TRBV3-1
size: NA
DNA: TGTGCCAGCAGCCAAGTTTGGCCCTACGAGCAGTACTTC
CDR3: CASSQVWPYEQYF

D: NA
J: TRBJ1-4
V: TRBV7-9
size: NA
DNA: TGTGCCAGCAGCGATAGGGGAGTAACTAATGAAAAACTGTTTTTT
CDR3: CASSDRGVTNEKLFF

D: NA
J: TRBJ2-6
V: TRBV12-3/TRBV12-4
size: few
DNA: TGTGCCAGCAGTTTAGCTGGGGCCAACGTCCTGACTTTC
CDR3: CASSLAGANVLTF

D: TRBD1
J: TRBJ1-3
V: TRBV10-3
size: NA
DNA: TGTGCCACCGCGACAGGGGGCACTGGAAACACCATATATTTT
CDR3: CATATGGTGNTIYF

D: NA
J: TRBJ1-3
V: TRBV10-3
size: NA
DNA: TGTGCCATCAGCGACTCTGGAAACACCATATATTTT
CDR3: CAISDSGNTIYF

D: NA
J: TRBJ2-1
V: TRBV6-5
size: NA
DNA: TGTGCCAGCAGCTACCTAGACAGGTCAAATGAGCAGTTCTTC
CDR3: CASSYLDRSNEQFF

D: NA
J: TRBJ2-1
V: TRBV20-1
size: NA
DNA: TGCAGTGCTAGAGTCTGGAGGAAGCAGTTCTTC
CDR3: CSARVWRKQFF

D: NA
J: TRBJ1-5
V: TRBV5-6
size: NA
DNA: TGTGCCAGTGGGACATCTTATAGCAATCAGCCCCAGCATTTT
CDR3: CASGTSYSNQPQHF

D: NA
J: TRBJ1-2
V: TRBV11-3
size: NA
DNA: TGTGCCAGCAGCCCAGCCATGGGAAATGGCTACACCTTC
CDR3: CASSPAMGNGYTF

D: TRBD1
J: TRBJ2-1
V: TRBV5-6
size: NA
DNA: TGTGCCAGCAGCTGGGTGGGACAGTCCTACAATGAGCAGTTCTTC
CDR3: CASSWVGQSYNEQFF

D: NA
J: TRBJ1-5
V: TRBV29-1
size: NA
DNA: TGCAGCGTGACGCTAGGGGGCAATCAGCCCCAGCATTTT
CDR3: CSVTLGGNQPQHF

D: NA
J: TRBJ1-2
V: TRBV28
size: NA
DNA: TGTGCCAGCAACTCCCGGGAGGAGGGGGTCTATGGCTACACCTTC
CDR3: CASNSREEGVYGYTF

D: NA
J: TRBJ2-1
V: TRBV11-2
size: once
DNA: TGTGCCAGCAGCCCAGACTGGCACAATGAGCAGTTCTTC
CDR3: CASSPDWHNEQFF

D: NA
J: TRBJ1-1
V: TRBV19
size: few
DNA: TGTGCCAGTAGTATAGATCGAAGTACTGAAGCTTTCTTT
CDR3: CASSIDRSTEAFF

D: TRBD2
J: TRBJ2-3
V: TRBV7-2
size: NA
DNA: TGTGCCAGCAGCAACTTAGCGGGGCTTCCCACAGATACGCAGTATTTT
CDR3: CASSNLAGLPTDTQYF

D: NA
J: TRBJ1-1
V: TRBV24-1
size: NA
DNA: TGTGCCACCAGTGATATATTCGGGGTCGAAGCTTTCTTT
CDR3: CATSDIFGVEAFF

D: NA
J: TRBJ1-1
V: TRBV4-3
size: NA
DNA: TGCGCCAGCAGCCAAGATCTGGCCCTCTGGGGGAACACTGAAGCTTTCTTT
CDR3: CASSQDLALWGNTEAFF

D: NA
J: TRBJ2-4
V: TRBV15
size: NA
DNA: TGTGCCACCAGCAGAGATCTGGGCAGGGTACAAATTCAGTACTTC
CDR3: CATSRDLGRVQIQYF

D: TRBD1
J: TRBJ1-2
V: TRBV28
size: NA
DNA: TGTGCCAGCAGTTCCGGGACAGGCCGCTATGGCTACACCTTC
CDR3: CASSSGTGRYGYTF

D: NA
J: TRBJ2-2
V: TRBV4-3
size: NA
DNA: TGCGCCAGCAGCCAAGAGTGGGGCGTCTGGAACACCGGGGAGCTGTTTTTT
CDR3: CASSQEWGVWNTGELFF

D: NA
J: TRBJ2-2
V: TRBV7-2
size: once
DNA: TGTGCCAGCAGCTTAGTTGTGACCCAGGAGCTGTTTTTT
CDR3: CASSLVVTQELFF

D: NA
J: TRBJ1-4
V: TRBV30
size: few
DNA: TGTGCCTGGAGTCCGTCTAGTGAAAAACTGTTTTTT
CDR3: CAWSPSSEKLFF

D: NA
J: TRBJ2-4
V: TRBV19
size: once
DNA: TGTGCCAGTAGTATAGGAGGGCAGGCTAACATTCAGTACTTC
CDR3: CASSIGGQANIQYF

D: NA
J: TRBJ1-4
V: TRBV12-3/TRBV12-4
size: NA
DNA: TGTGCCAGCAGTCCCTCATCTAGGATCGGGGGAGTAAGTGAAAAACTGTTTTTT
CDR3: CASSPSSRIGGVSEKLFF

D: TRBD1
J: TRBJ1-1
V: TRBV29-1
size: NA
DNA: TGCAGCGCCGGACAGGGCGACTCGGCTTTCTTT
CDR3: CSAGQGDSAFF

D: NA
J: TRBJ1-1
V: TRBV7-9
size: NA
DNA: TGTGCCAGCAGCGGAACCCTTGGGGCGAGCACTGAAGCTTTCTTT
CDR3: CASSGTLGASTEAFF

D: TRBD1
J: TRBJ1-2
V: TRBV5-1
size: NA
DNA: TGCGCCAGCAGCTTGGGCAGGGGGACCTATGGCTACACCTTC
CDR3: CASSLGRGTYGYTF

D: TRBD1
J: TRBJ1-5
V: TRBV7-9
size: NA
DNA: TGTGCCAGCAGCCCCATTCGGGACAGGGGTACCCATCAGCCCCAGCATTTT
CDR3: CASSPIRDRGTHQPQHF

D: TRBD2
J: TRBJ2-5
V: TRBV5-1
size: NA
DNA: TGCGCCAGCAGCACGGGACTAGGTCAAGAGACCCAGTACTTC
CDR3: CASSTGLGQETQYF

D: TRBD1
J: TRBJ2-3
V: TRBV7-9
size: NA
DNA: TGTGCCAGCAGCAGACCGGGACAGGGTAAAGATACGCAGTATTTT
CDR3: CASSRPGQGKDTQYF